This TCR beta chain was captured by sequencing in a study of CD8 T cells in Susac syndrome. The V gene's germline CDR1 is SQVTM and CDR2 ANQGSEA. Trimming removed 1 base from V and 1 base from J, with 11 bases in between. The CDR3 consists of 15 residues. The sequenced target, TCR beta, came from blood CD8+ and CD4+ T cells. It was negative isolation that provided the CD8+ and CD4+ T cells, whereas TEMRA cells were enriched by FACS. Random hexamers were used to reverse transcribe an amount of roughly 0.5 to 1 ug RNA. Amplification of the TCR beta CDR3 was carried out by immunoSEQ multiplex PCR, which spanned a total of 54 Vbeta and 13 Jbeta segments. Using its own MiXCR run on the immunoSEQ multiplex PCR reads, TCRdb lists one record per CDR3 protein. The repertoire holds some 200,000 distinct CDR3 sequences, with about 95% as singletons.

This chain joins TRBV29-1 and TRBJ2-1, with D perhaps matching TRBD1 or TRBD2 (5 bases each). This clonotype was obtained from a human donor with multiple sclerosis. What was sequenced was CD4+ T cells from PBMCs. DNA of the CDR3: TGCAGCGTTGAAGCCCCATGGGGGTCCTACAATGAGCAGTTCTTC. Encoded protein: CSVEAPWGSYNEQFF.